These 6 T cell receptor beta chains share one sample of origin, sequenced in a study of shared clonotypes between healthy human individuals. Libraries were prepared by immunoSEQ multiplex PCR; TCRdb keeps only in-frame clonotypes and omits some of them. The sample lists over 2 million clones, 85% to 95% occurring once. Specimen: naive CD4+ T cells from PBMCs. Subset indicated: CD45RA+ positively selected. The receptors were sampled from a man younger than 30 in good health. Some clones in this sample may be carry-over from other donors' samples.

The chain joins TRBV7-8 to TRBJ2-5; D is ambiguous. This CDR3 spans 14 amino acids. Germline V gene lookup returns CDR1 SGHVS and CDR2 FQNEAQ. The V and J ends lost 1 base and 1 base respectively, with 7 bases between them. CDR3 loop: CASSLGYRQETQYF. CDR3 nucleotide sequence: TGTGCCAGCAGCTTAGGTTACCGCCAAGAGACCCAGTACTTC.

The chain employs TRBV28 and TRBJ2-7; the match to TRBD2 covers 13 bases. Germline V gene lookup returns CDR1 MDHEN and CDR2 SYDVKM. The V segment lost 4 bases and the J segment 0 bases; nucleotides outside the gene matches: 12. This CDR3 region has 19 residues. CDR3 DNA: TGTGCCAGCAGTTCCCAACATGAGGGACTAGCGGGAATCTCCTACGAGCAGTACTTC. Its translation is CASSSQHEGLAGISYEQYF.

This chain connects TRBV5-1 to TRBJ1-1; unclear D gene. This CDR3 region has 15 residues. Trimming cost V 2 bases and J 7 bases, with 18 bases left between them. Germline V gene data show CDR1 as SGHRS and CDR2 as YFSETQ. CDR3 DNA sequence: TGCGCCAGCAGCTTATTAGACGGAGGACCACTTGAAGCTTTCTTT. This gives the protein CASSLLDGGPLEAFF.

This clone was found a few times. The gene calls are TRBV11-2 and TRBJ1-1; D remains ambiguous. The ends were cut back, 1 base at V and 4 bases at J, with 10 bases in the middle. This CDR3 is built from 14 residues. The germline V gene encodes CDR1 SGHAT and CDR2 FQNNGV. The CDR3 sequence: CASSLVPGGTEAFF. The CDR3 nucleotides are TGTGCCAGCAGCTTAGTTCCGGGCGGCACTGAAGCTTTCTTT. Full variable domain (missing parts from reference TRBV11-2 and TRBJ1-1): EAGVAQSPRYKIIEKRQSVAFWCNPISGHATLYWYQQILGQGPKLLIQFQNNGVVDDSQLPKDRFSAERLKGVDSTLKIQPAKLEDSAVYLCASSLVPGGTEAFFGQGTRLTVV.

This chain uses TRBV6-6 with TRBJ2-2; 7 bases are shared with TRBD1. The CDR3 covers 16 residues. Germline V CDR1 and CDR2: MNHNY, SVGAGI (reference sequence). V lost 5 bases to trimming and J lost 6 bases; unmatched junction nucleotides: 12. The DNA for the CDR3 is TGTGCCAGCAGTACTAGAGTATACAGGGGATCCGGGGAGCTGTTTTTT. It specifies CASSTRVYRGSGELFF.

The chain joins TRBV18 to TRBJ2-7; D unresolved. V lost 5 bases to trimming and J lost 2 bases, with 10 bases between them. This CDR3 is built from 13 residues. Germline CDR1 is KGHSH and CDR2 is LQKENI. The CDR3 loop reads CASSDAVPYEQYF. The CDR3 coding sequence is TGTGCCAGCTCAGACGCGGTACCCTACGAGCAGTACTTC.